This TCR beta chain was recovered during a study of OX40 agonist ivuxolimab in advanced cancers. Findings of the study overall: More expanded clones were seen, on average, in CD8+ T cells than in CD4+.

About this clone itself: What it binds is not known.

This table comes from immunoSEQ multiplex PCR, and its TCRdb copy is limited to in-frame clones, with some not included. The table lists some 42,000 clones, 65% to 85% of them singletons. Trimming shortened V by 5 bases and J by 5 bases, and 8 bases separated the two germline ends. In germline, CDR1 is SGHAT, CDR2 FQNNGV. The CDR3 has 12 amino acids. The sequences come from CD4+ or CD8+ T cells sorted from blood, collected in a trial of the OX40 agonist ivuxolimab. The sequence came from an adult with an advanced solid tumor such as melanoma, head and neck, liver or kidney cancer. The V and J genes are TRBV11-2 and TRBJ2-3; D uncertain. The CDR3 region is CASSAQVDTQYF. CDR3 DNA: TGTGCCAGCAGCGCCCAAGTAGATACGCAGTATTTT.